A selection of T cell receptor beta chains follows, all from one sample in a study of cytomegalovirus exposure and HLA in healthy donors. Assay used: immunoSEQ multiplex PCR; TCRdb lists only in-frame clones, some missing. The top ten clones hold 7.8% of a sample with 100,000 to 130,000 clones, about three quarters of them seen once. Sequencing was done on a sample of PBMCs. The origin of the receptors is a man aged 25-45 years in good health and CMV-seronegative. The CDR3 runs from the conserved cysteine through the conserved F or W. Fields, in order: D gene, V gene, J gene, clone size, CDR3 protein, CDR3 DNA. A D gene is named only where the DNA matches it firmly. Not every row has a clone size; where given, it reads once, few, many or a size class.

>TRBD1|TRBV18|TRBJ1-5|.
CASSPRQGDNQPQHF
TGTGCCAGCTCACCCCGACAGGGAGATAATCAGCCCCAGCATTTT
>TRBD1|TRBV7-2|TRBJ2-7|.
CASSFRDRPEQYF
TGTGCCAGCAGCTTCCGGGACAGACCTGAGCAGTACTTC
>.|TRBV9|TRBJ2-3|.
CASSVAARGSTDTQYF
TGTGCCAGCAGCGTAGCTGCGCGGGGAAGCACAGATACGCAGTATTTT
>.|TRBV4-1|TRBJ1-2|.
CASSLGQDSNYGYIF
TGCGCCAGCAGCCTAGGACAAGACTCTAACTATGGCTACATCTTC
>.|TRBV19|TRBJ1-1|.
CASTTWDTEAFF
TGTGCCAGCACTACATGGGACACTGAAGCTTTCTTT
>TRBD1|TRBV25-1|TRBJ1-4|.
CASSESPDRGEKLFF
TGTGCCAGCAGTGAATCCCCGGACAGGGGTGAAAAACTGTTTTTT
>.|TRBV5-6|TRBJ2-7|medium-sized
CASSLVPGSYEQYF
TGTGCCAGCAGCTTGGTGCCGGGATCCTACGAGCAGTACTTC
>.|TRBV5-1|TRBJ2-3|.
CASSSGLASTDTQYF
TGCGCCAGCAGCTCAGGACTGGCTAGCACAGATACGCAGTATTTT
>TRBD2|TRBV27|TRBJ2-7|.
CASGQLAGGFYEQYF
TGTGCCAGCGGACAACTAGCGGGAGGGTTCTACGAGCAGTACTTC
>TRBD2|TRBV28|TRBJ2-7|few
CASSSLTSGNSYEQYF
TGTGCCAGCAGTTCCTTGACTAGCGGGAACTCCTACGAGCAGTACTTC
>TRBD2|TRBV2|TRBJ2-1|.
CASSYRLAGSSYNEQFF
TGTGCCAGCAGTTACAGACTAGCGGGGAGCTCCTACAATGAGCAGTTCTTC
>TRBD1|TRBV5-5|TRBJ2-5|.
CASSLARRGNGERNMETQYF
TGTGCCAGCAGCTTGGCGCGCAGGGGGAATGGGGAACGAAATATGGAGACCCAGTACTTC
>TRBD1|TRBV5-6|TRBJ2-7|.
CASSWTGWDEQYF
TGTGCCAGCAGCTGGACAGGGTGGGACGAGCAGTACTTC
>.|TRBV6-6|TRBJ1-1|.
CASSYQINTEAFF
TGTGCCAGCAGTTACCAAATCAACACTGAAGCTTTCTTT
>.|TRBV4-2|TRBJ2-1|.
CASSRRDPYNEQFF
TGTGCCAGCAGCCGGAGGGACCCCTACAATGAGCAGTTCTTC
>TRBD2|TRBV28|TRBJ2-5|.
CASSPKGLAVSETQYF
TGTGCCAGCAGTCCTAAGGGACTAGCGGTTTCAGAGACCCAGTACTTC
>.|TRBV6-1|TRBJ1-2|.
CASSEMTGSYGYTF
TGTGCCAGCAGTGAGATGACAGGTTCCTATGGCTACACCTTC
>.|TRBV2|TRBJ2-7|.
CASTVAYEQYF
TGTGCCAGCACGGTAGCCTACGAGCAGTACTTC
>.|TRBV18|TRBJ1-1|.
CASSQSTGNTEAFF
TGTGCCAGCTCACAATCGACAGGGAACACTGAAGCTTTCTTT
>TRBD1|TRBV6-5|TRBJ1-4|.
CASRGTVSEGKLFF
TGTGCCAGCAGGGGGACAGTTTCCGAGGGAAAACTGTTTTTT
>TRBD1|TRBV28|TRBJ2-2|.
CASSLGTAGQGKTGELFF
TGTGCCAGCAGTTTGGGGACTGCCGGACAGGGAAAAACCGGGGAGCTGTTTTTT
>.|TRBV7-2|TRBJ2-3|.
CASSLIPGATDTQYF
TGTGCCAGCAGCTTAATACCAGGGGCAACAGATACGCAGTATTTT
>.|TRBV10-3|TRBJ2-3|few
CAITLAAGTDTQYF
TGTGCCATCACTCTCGCGGCAGGCACAGATACGCAGTATTTT
>.|TRBV6-5|TRBJ1-2|.
CASTASSSNYGYTF
TGTGCCAGCACTGCCTCTAGTTCTAACTATGGCTACACCTTC
>.|TRBV6-5|TRBJ2-5|.
CASSYYDGETQYF
TGTGCCAGCAGTTACTATGACGGGGAGACCCAGTACTTC
>TRBD1|TRBV28|TRBJ2-7|.
CASSGTVSSYEQYF
TGTGCCAGCAGTGGGACAGTTTCCTCCTACGAGCAGTACTTC
>.|TRBV5-6|TRBJ2-7|.
CASSSGGEQYF
TGTGCCAGCAGCTCCGGGGGCGAGCAGTACTTC
>TRBD2|TRBV27|TRBJ2-5|.
CASSLRAGGPETQYF
TGTGCCAGCAGTTTACGGGCGGGAGGGCCGGAGACCCAGTACTTC
>.|TRBV5-1|TRBJ2-4|.
CASSSYLGVENIQYF
TGCGCCAGCAGCTCCTATTTAGGGGTCGAAAACATTCAGTACTTC
>.|TRBV27|TRBJ1-1|.
CASSLVPGRNTEAFF
TGTGCCAGCAGTTTAGTACCAGGAAGGAACACTGAAGCTTTCTTT
>.|TRBV7-9|TRBJ1-1|few
CASSFGGGDGVGAFF
TGTGCCAGCAGCTTCGGAGGCGGGGATGGGGTTGGAGCTTTCTTT
>.|TRBV21-1|TRBJ2-1|once
CASSKGAGEGDEQFF
TGTGCCAGCAGCAAAGGAGCGGGAGAGGGCGACGAGCAGTTCTTC
>TRBD1|TRBV10-3|TRBJ2-2|few
CAISADRGNTGELFF
TGTGCCATCAGTGCAGACAGGGGGAACACCGGGGAGCTGTTTTTT
>TRBD1|TRBV6-5|TRBJ2-7|.
CASSYRGQGSYEQYF
TGTGCCAGCAGTTACAGAGGACAGGGCTCCTACGAGCAGTACTTC
>TRBD2|TRBV18|TRBJ2-1|.
CASSPNAGGQNEQFF
TGTGCCAGCTCACCCAACGCGGGGGGGCAGAATGAGCAGTTCTTC
>.|TRBV21-1|TRBJ2-7|.
CASSKQWTQGGEQYF
TGTGCCAGCAGCAAACAGTGGACTCAGGGGGGCGAGCAGTACTTC
>TRBD2|TRBV27|TRBJ2-3|.
CASSSRLAGGPADTQYF
TGTGCCAGCAGTTCGAGACTAGCGGGAGGGCCAGCAGATACGCAGTATTTT
>.|TRBV5-1|TRBJ2-5|few
CASSYGGIVETQYF
TGCGCCAGCAGTTATGGAGGGATAGTGGAGACCCAGTACTTC
>.|TRBV4-1|TRBJ2-7|.
CASSQGGRYEQYF
TGCGCCAGCAGCCAAGGAGGTCGCTACGAGCAGTACTTC
>TRBD1|TRBV28|TRBJ1-5|.
CASRSGTAQHF
TGTGCCAGCAGGTCCGGGACAGCCCAGCATTTT
>TRBD1|TRBV5-1|TRBJ2-7|.
CASSLDRGYEQYF
TGCGCCAGCAGCTTGGACAGGGGCTACGAGCAGTACTTC